The clone carrying this TCR beta chain was detected ten times or more. This entry is derived from a study of regulatory T cells in long-lasting Graves disease. Indicated time point: newly diagnosed GD, antithyroid drugs for less than 3 months. PBMCs provided the RNA from which the TCR library was made. The CDR3 covers 13 residues. Germline assignment: CDR1 SGHRS and CDR2 YFSETQ. Trimming took off 1 base at V and 5 bases at J, with 9 bases between the two ends. TCR beta libraries were built with iRepertoire HTBI primers and Arm-PCR of CDR3 regions. TCRdb redid the calling of the multiplex PCR reads with MiXCR, one entry per CDR3 protein. The sample carries a few hundred thousand distinct CDR3 sequences, approximately 20% recorded once. The same specimen was also included in a second study, on T cells in Graves' hyperthyroidism and ophthalmopathy. This second report adds: Hyperthyroidism of Graves' type that showed no ophthalmopathy progression within 18 months was stable.

This clonotype was obtained from a woman in her twenties or thirties with Graves disease. The chain combines TRBV5-1 with TRBJ1-2; D ambiguous. This sample comprised peripheral blood mononuclear cells (PBMCs), obtained at new diagnosis, from a patient treated with antithyroid drugs. CDR3 protein: CASSLLPGYGYTF. CDR3 in DNA: TGCGCCAGCAGCTTGTTACCGGGGTATGGCTACACCTTC. Full variable domain (remainder filled in from reference TRBV5-1 and TRBJ1-2): KAGVTQTPRYLIKTRGQQVTLSCSPISGHRSVSWYQQTPGQGLQFLFEYFSETQRNKGNFPGRFSGRQFSNSRSEMNVSTLELGDSALYLCASSLLPGYGYTFGSGTRLTVV.